These T cell receptor beta chains were read from a single sample in a study of graft-versus-host responses after intestinal transplantation. Assay: immunoSEQ multiplex PCR; the TCRdb copy retains only in-frame clones and omits some. Of roughly 75,000 clones detected, 91% appear once; the ten largest clones hold over 0.095%. These receptors lack a known antigen. Sequencing used unstimulated CD4+ T cells sorted from spleen or lymph node cells, obtained before intestinal transplant. These receptors all come from a human donor who received an intestinal transplant. CDR3s include the opening cysteine and the closing phenylalanine or tryptophan. The D gene is left open where the match is weak. Size values are once, few and many counts, or a class for expanded clones, and some rows have none.

abundance	d_gene	v_gene	j_gene	CDR3nt	CDR3aa
-	TRBD1	TRBV5-6	TRBJ1-2	TGTGCCAGCAGCTTTGGACAGGGAGATGGCTACACCTTC	CASSFGQGDGYTF
-	-	TRBV2	TRBJ2-7	TGTGCCAGCAGTGAAAGTTTTTTGGGCTACGAGCAGTACTTC	CASSESFLGYEQYF
-	TRBD1	TRBV30	TRBJ1-2	TGTGCCTCGATGACAGGGGTAGGCTATGGCTACACCTTC	CASMTGVGYGYTF
-	TRBD1	TRBV7-9	TRBJ2-7	TGTGCCAGCAGCTCCCGACGGAGGGACAGGGGTTACGAGCAGTACTTC	CASSSRRRDRGYEQYF
-	-	TRBV7-2	TRBJ2-3	TGTGCCAGCAGCTTAAGGGGAACAGGCACAGATACGCAGTATTTT	CASSLRGTGTDTQYF
-	-	TRBV11-3	TRBJ1-1	TGTGCCAGCAGCTTAGCGGGGGAGAACACTGAAGCTTTCTTT	CASSLAGENTEAFF
-	-	TRBV9	TRBJ2-3	TGTGCCAGCAGCGTAGTCTCGCGTAACACAGATACGCAGTATTTT	CASSVVSRNTDTQYF
-	TRBD1	TRBV5-1	TRBJ2-1	TGCGCCAGCAGAAAGGGACAGAACTCCTACAATGAGCAGTTCTTC	CASRKGQNSYNEQFF
-	-	TRBV30	TRBJ1-3	TGTGCCTGGAGGTTGGGGCCTGGAAACACCATATATTTT	CAWRLGPGNTIYF
-	-	TRBV19	TRBJ2-3	TGTGCCACCTTAGCCGGGTCTTCAAGCACAGATACGCAGTATTTT	CATLAGSSSTDTQYF
once	-	TRBV15	TRBJ1-1	TGTGCCACCAGCAGACAGGGGTGGGACACTGAAGCTTTCTTT	CATSRQGWDTEAFF
-	-	TRBV5-6	TRBJ2-2	TGTGCCAGCACCTCGAATCCAGGGGAGACCGGGGAGCTGTTTTTT	CASTSNPGETGELFF
once	-	TRBV6-5	TRBJ1-2	TGTGCCAGCAGTTACTCGTCTCTACCCGGTGGCTACACCTTC	CASSYSSLPGGYTF
-	-	TRBV15	TRBJ1-2	TGTGCCACCAGCAGGGGGGCACAAGGCTATGGCTACACCTTC	CATSRGAQGYGYTF
-	-	TRBV6-1	TRBJ2-3	TGTGCCAGCAGTGGCAGGGTTGCGAGCACAGATACGCAGTATTTT	CASSGRVASTDTQYF
-	-	TRBV12-5	TRBJ2-1	TGTGCTAGTGGCCTTTCGCAGGGATTTGGGCAGTTCTTC	CASGLSQGFGQFF
-	TRBD1	TRBV29-1	TRBJ1-5	TGCAGCGTGAGACAGGGAGACGATCAGCCCCAGCATTTT	CSVRQGDDQPQHF
-	-	TRBV4-3	TRBJ1-2	TGCGCCAGCAGCCAAACATGGAGACGTGAGGGTGGCTACACCTTC	CASSQTWRREGGYTF
-	TRBD1	TRBV10-3	TRBJ1-2	TGTGCCATCAGTGAGTCCGGGACAGGGCCCTATGGCTGCACCTTC	CAISESGTGPYGCTF
-	TRBD1	TRBV5-1	TRBJ1-4	TGCGCCAGCAGCATCCGGGACAGTTCTAATGAAAAACTGTTTTTT	CASSIRDSSNEKLFF
-	-	TRBV19	TRBJ1-1	TGTGCCAGTAGGCCGGGTATCTGGACTGAAGCTTTCTTT	CASRPGIWTEAFF
-	-	TRBV30	TRBJ1-1	TGTGCCTGGAGTGTATTAGAGAGAGAAGCTTTCTTT	CAWSVLEREAFF
-	-	TRBV6-5	TRBJ2-7	TGTGCCAGCACCGGGAGCCGGGAGCAGTACTTC	CASTGSREQYF
-	TRBD1	TRBV12-5	TRBJ2-2	TGTGCTAGTGGTTTGGGCCCAGGGACAGAGAACACCGGGGAGCTGTTTTTT	CASGLGPGTENTGELFF
few	-	TRBV6-6	TRBJ1-1	TGTGCCAGCGCGGGATGGGGCGGGACTGAAGCTTTCTTT	CASAGWGGTEAFF
-	TRBD2	TRBV4-1	TRBJ2-3	TGCGCCAGCAGCCGCTCCGGACTAGCGGCTAGCACAGATACGCAGTATTTT	CASSRSGLAASTDTQYF
-	TRBD2	TRBV5-1	TRBJ2-1	TGCGCCAGCAGCCGGGGACTAGCGGGGGGCGCGCTCAATGAGCAGTTCTTC	CASSRGLAGGALNEQFF
-	TRBD1	TRBV9	TRBJ1-1	TGTGCCAGCAGCGCTCAAGGACAGGGGAACACTGAAGCTTTCTTT	CASSAQGQGNTEAFF
-	TRBD1	TRBV5-1	TRBJ1-2	TGCGCCAGCAGCTTGGGACAGGGGGCCCTCGTCTTC	CASSLGQGALVF
-	-	TRBV6-1	TRBJ1-6	TGTGCCAGCAGTGTTGCAAGCGGGGCCCTCCACTTT	CASSVASGALHF
-	TRBD1	TRBV2	TRBJ2-3	TGTGCCAGCGCCCGGGACAGGGCGACAGATACGCAGTATTTT	CASARDRATDTQYF
-	-	TRBV10-1	TRBJ1-1	TGCGCCAGCAGCGGGCAGGGGATCACTGAAGCTTTCTTT	CASSGQGITEAFF
-	TRBD2	TRBV10-3	TRBJ2-2	TGTGCCATCAGCTCGACTAGCGGGGCGACCGGGGAGCTGTTTTTT	CAISSTSGATGELFF
-	-	TRBV7-2	TRBJ1-4	TGTGCCAGCAGCTTAGACAGGGATGAAAAACTGTTTTTT	CASSLDRDEKLFF
-	-	TRBV27	TRBJ1-1	TGTGCCAGCAGAGGCACAGGGACTGAAGCTTTCTTT	CASRGTGTEAFF
-	TRBD1	TRBV7-6	TRBJ2-1	TGTGCCAGCAGCATCGGACAGGTTTCCTACAATGAGCAGTTCTTC	CASSIGQVSYNEQFF
-	-	TRBV9	TRBJ1-6	TGTGCCAGCAGCGGGTCGGGGGGGAATTCACCCCTCCACTTT	CASSGSGGNSPLHF
-	TRBD2	TRBV7-2	TRBJ2-7	TGTGCCAGCAGCTTAGTCCTAGCGGGGGCCAACTCCTACGAGCAGTACTTC	CASSLVLAGANSYEQYF